One and the same sample provided the 28 T cell receptor beta chains below, sequenced in a study of cytomegalovirus exposure and HLA in healthy donors. PCR used 60 Vbeta primers and 13 Jbeta primers. TCRdb keeps only in-frame clones here, not all; method: immunoSEQ multiplex PCR. The table shows 100,000 to 150,000 clones, with over 60% occurring only once. Sequencing was done on a sample of PBMCs. The receptors originated from a man aged 50-60 years in good health and CMV-seronegative.

The chain is built from TRBV5-1 and TRBJ2-1; TRBD2 matches 7 bases. V lost 3 bases, J lost 12 bases, and 3 bases stayed unmatched. The CDR3 has 11 amino acids. In germline, CDR1 is SGHRS, CDR2 YFSETQ. The CDR3 DNA is TGCGCCAGCAGCTCGCGGGGGTCGCAGTTCTTC. This sequence encodes CASSSRGSQFF.

CDR3 sequence: CASRGTANTGELFF. CDR3 nucleotides: TGCGCCAGCCGGGGGACAGCGAACACCGGGGAGCTGTTTTTT. The chain combines TRBV5-1 with TRBJ2-2, with D possibly TRBD1 on 7 matching bases. This CDR3 contains 14 residues. The V gene lost 7 bases and the J gene lost 0 bases, with 10 bases spanning the gap. Germline CDR1 is SGHRS and CDR2 is YFSETQ. Supplemented by reference TRBV5-1 and TRBJ2-2, the full variable domain reads KAGVTQTPRYLIKTRGQQVTLSCSPISGHRSVSWYQQTPGQGLQFLFEYFSETQRNKGNFPGRFSGRQFSNSRSEMNVSTLELGDSALYLCASRGTANTGELFFGEGSRLTVL.

The rearrangement uses TRBV27 and TRBJ2-2, with a weak D call TRBD2 (6 bases). Germline V gene data show CDR1 as MNHEY and CDR2 as SMNVEV (reference sequence). V lost 1 base, J lost 6 bases, and 15 bases lay in between. The CDR3 sequence is 16 residues long. CDR3 sequence (DNA): TGTGCCAGCAGTTTATGGGCTAGCGCGTCAGCCGGGGAGCTGTTTTTT. Protein product: CASSLWASASAGELFF.

The chain joins TRBV4-3 to TRBJ2-3; D is perhaps TRBD2 (6 bases). The germline CDR1 and CDR2 sequences are LGHNA and YSLEER. V was pared by 0 bases and J by 4 bases, with 20 bases between. The CDR3 runs 18 residues. The chain's CDR3 is CASSQEGGNAGWPDTQYF. The CDR3, as DNA: TGCGCCAGCAGCCAAGAGGGAGGTAACGCGGGGTGGCCAGATACGCAGTATTTT.

The chain recombines TRBV5-1 with TRBJ2-7; TRBD1 aligns across 7 bases. The CDR3 runs to 13 residues. Looked up from germline, CDR1 is SGHRS and CDR2 is YFSETQ. Losses at the gene ends were 4 bases for V and 5 bases for J; bases not matched to a gene: 6. The CDR3 coding sequence is TGCGCCAGCAGCCCCGGGACAGAGGACGAGCAGTACGTC. Its protein product is CASSPGTEDEQYV.

The chain carries TRBV7-7 and TRBJ1-4; 10 positions match TRBD1. The CDR3 totals 14 residues. Germline lookup yields CDR1 SSHAT and CDR2 FNYEAQ (reference sequence). The J segment lost 7 bases and the V segment lost 5 bases, leaving 4 bases of the junction unmatched. CDR3 in amino acids: CASSRQGAGEKLFF. The CDR3 DNA sequence: TGTGCCAGCAGCCGACAGGGGGCAGGTGAAAAACTGTTTTTT.

V gene TRBV25-1 combines with J gene TRBJ1-1; D may be TRBD1 (5 bases). The CDR3 sequence is 13 residues long. Per the germline V gene, CDR1 is MGHDK and CDR2 is SYGVNS. V was clipped by 4 bases and J by 2 bases, with 8 bases between them. In nucleotides, the CDR3 is TGTGCCAGCAGTGCAACAGGTAACACTGAAGCTTTCTTT. Its protein product is CASSATGNTEAFF.

The chain has TRBV6-1 and TRBJ1-2; tentatively, D is TRBD1 (5 bases). CDR1 and CDR2 (germline): MNHNS, SASEGT. The CDR3 has 14 residues. Trimming stripped 3 bases from V and 4 bases from J, with 12 bases between. CDR3 sequence: CASSDPGQGYGYTF. The CDR3 coding sequence is TGTGCCAGCAGTGACCCCGGGCAGGGCTATGGCTACACCTTC.

This chain connects TRBV6-1 to TRBJ2-7; 8 nucleotides match TRBD1. The CDR3 spans 11 residues. Trimming removed 11 bases from V and 13 bases from J; junction bases left unmatched: 13. From germline, CDR1 is MNHNS and CDR2 SASEGT. CDR3 nucleotides: TGTGCCTGCTCAACCGGGACAGGTTTATACGTC. This codes for CACSTGTGLYV.

This clone appeared once. This chain joins TRBV5-1 and TRBJ1-2, with 9 bases that match TRBD1. The CDR3 totals 16 residues. J gave up 8 bases and V 1 base, and 12 bases lay outside the gene matches. Looked up from germline, CDR1 is SGHRS and CDR2 is YFSETQ. CDR3 loop: CASSLMVDRGMEGYTF. The CDR3 coding sequence is TGCGCCAGCAGCTTGATGGTGGACAGGGGAATGGAAGGCTACACCTTC.

This chain links TRBV13 with TRBJ2-1, with a possible D match to TRBD2 (6 bases). The germline V gene encodes CDR1 PRHDT and CDR2 FYEKMQ (reference sequence). V was pared by 6 bases and J by 5 bases, with 14 bases between. The CDR3 extends over 14 amino acids. In nucleotides, the CDR3 is TGTGCCAGCAGATACACCGGGACTGACAATGAGCAGTTCTTC. Its protein is CASRYTGTDNEQFF.

The CDR3 reads CASTAGGVGYTF. The CDR3 nucleotides are TGTGCCAGCACCGCGGGCGGGGTTGGCTACACCTTC. This chain connects TRBV6-1 to TRBJ1-2; D not resolved. The CDR3 runs to 12 residues. Trimming removed 7 bases from V and 7 bases from J, with 13 bases in between. Germline values: CDR1 MNHNS, CDR2 SASEGT.

This chain joins TRBV4-1 and TRBJ2-7, with a possible D match to TRBD2 (5 bases). Germline V gives CDR1 MGHRA, CDR2 YSYEKL. Deletions cut 1 base from V and 3 bases from J, with 10 bases between. The CDR3 covers 14 residues. The chain's CDR3 is CASSQGRALYEQYF. In DNA, the CDR3 is TGCGCCAGCAGCCAAGGGCGGGCCCTCTACGAGCAGTACTTC.

This clone was observed a handful of times. This chain joins TRBV7-9 and TRBJ2-2; a possible D gene is TRBD1 (5 bases). The germline V gene has CDR1 SEHNR and CDR2 FQNEAQ (reference sequence). The CDR3 has 19 amino acids. Trimming took off 1 base at V and 5 bases at J, with 23 bases between the two ends. The CDR3 region is CASSLGTSRIPSSTGELFF. For the CDR3, the DNA is TGTGCCAGCAGCTTAGGGACAAGTAGGATCCCAAGCAGTACCGGGGAGCTGTTTTTT.

This chain joins TRBV11-1 and TRBJ2-5, with 7 bases that match TRBD2. The CDR3 runs to 12 residues. The germline V gene encodes CDR1 SGHAT and CDR2 FQDESV (reference sequence). The J segment lost 10 bases and the V segment lost 5 bases, leaving 7 bases of the junction unmatched. The chain's CDR3 is CASSPGGISQYF. CDR3 sequence (DNA): TGTGCCAGCAGCCCCGGGGGGATTAGCCAGTACTTC.

The chain is built from TRBV7-9 and TRBJ1-1, with D hard to call. CDR3 length: 14 amino acids. The germline V and J ends were trimmed by 4 bases and 1 base, with 10 bases remaining between them. The germline V gene encodes CDR1 SEHNR and CDR2 FQNEAQ (reference sequence). Written as DNA, the CDR3 is TGTGCCAGCAGCTCGGACTCCTGGAACACTGAAGCTTTCTTT. Protein product: CASSSDSWNTEAFF.

V usage is TRBV5-6 and J usage is TRBJ2-7; TRBD2 matches at 12 bases. The CDR3 totals 16 residues. CDR1 is SGHDT and CDR2 is YYEEEE in the germline V gene. Unmatched junction bases numbered 3, after V lost 0 bases and J lost 2 bases. The CDR3, as DNA: TGTGCCAGCAGCTTGGCGGCTAGCGGGGGGGCCTACGAGCAGTACTTC. Protein: CASSLAASGGAYEQYF.

As regards this clone: Other DNA sequences in the sample encode the same CDR3. In nucleotides, the CDR3 is TGTGCCAGCAGCGTAGCTACCAGCACAGATACGCAGTATTTT. The encoded protein is CASSVATSTDTQYF. The genes are TRBV9 and TRBJ2-3; D gene unclear. Trimming pared 0 bases from V and 0 bases from J, leaving 5 bases between. The germline V gene has CDR1 SGDLS and CDR2 YYNGEE. The CDR3 loop spans 14 amino acids.

The V call is TRBV5-5, the J call TRBJ1-2; no clear D. Trimming left V 3 bases short and J 8 bases short, with 14 bases between. The CDR3 sequence is 13 residues long. Germline V gene lookup returns CDR1 SGHKS and CDR2 YYEKEE (reference sequence). CDR3 residues: CASSSPSGLGYTF. The CDR3 DNA reads as TGTGCCAGCAGCTCCCCATCGGGGTTGGGCTACACCTTC.

The chain employs TRBV7-8 and TRBJ2-7; D might be TRBD1 (6 bases). Trimming shortened V by 5 bases and J by 5 bases, and 10 bases separated the two germline ends. Looked up from germline, CDR1 is SGHVS and CDR2 is FQNEAQ. CDR3 length: 12 amino acids. CDR3 amino acids: CASSLNRDEQYV. The CDR3 DNA reads TGTGCCAGCAGCCTCAACAGGGACGAGCAGTACGTC.

The chain has TRBV29-1 and TRBJ2-2; 7 bases agree with TRBD2. This CDR3 has 13 amino acids. Germline CDR1 is SQVTM and CDR2 is ANQGSEA. Trimming took 7 bases from V and 1 from J; bases not matched to a gene: 3. The CDR3 here is CSGTSENTGELFF. The CDR3 coding sequence is TGCAGCGGGACTAGTGAGAACACCGGGGAGCTGTTTTTT.

The chain combines TRBV6-5 with TRBJ1-5; the match to TRBD1 covers 7 bases. The CDR3 length is 13 residues. Germline lookup yields CDR1 MNHEY and CDR2 SVGAGI. Unmatched junction bases numbered 7, after V lost 5 bases and J lost 9 bases. CDR3 sequence (DNA): TGTGCCAGCAGTCCGGACAGGCGAGGGCCCCAGCATTTT. As protein: CASSPDRRGPQHF.

This chain joins TRBV6-5 and TRBJ2-1; the D gene is possibly TRBD1 (7 bases). Germline V gives CDR1 MNHEY, CDR2 SVGAGI. The CDR3 consists of 15 residues. V was shortened by 2 bases and J by 5 bases, with 13 bases between the two germline ends. CDR3 residues: CASSYGGTVNNEQFF. CDR3 nucleotide sequence: TGTGCCAGCAGTTACGGAGGGACAGTTAACAATGAGCAGTTCTTC.

The chain recombines TRBV5-4 with TRBJ2-3; TRBD1 agrees at 7 bases. The CDR3 consists of 15 residues. Germline CDR1 SGHNT, CDR2 YYREEE (reference sequence). V was clipped by 4 bases and J by 2 bases; unmatched bases: 7. The CDR3 here is CASSKGQPYTDTQYF. The CDR3 DNA is TGTGCCAGCAGCAAGGGACAGCCCTACACAGATACGCAGTATTTT.

This clone has a handful of counts. The chain combines TRBV5-1 with TRBJ2-7; the match to TRBD2 covers 8 bases. V shed 2 bases, J shed 5 bases, and the junction held 3 bases outside the gene matches. The germline V gene encodes CDR1 SGHRS and CDR2 YFSETQ. The CDR3 totals 13 residues. CDR3 region: CASSLGLAHEQYF. CDR3 bases: TGCGCCAGCAGCTTAGGACTAGCTCACGAGCAGTACTTC.

V and J are TRBV6-1 and TRBJ2-3, with 8 bases fitting TRBD1. Germline V CDR1 and CDR2: MNHNS, SASEGT. The CDR3 runs to 14 residues. V lost 6 bases to trimming and J lost 2 bases; unmatched junction nucleotides: 4. As DNA, the CDR3 is TGTGCCAGCAGCCGGGACAGGATCACAGATACGCAGTATTTT. Translation gives CASSRDRITDTQYF.

This chain connects TRBV5-8 to TRBJ1-6; D perhaps matches TRBD1 (5 bases). Trimming took 4 bases from V and 3 from J, leaving 20 bases between them. The CDR3 runs to 18 residues. From germline, CDR1 is SGHTS and CDR2 YDEGEE. The DNA of the CDR3 is TGTGCCAGCAGCCCAACAGAGTACACAGGTCTCTATAATTCACCCCTCCACTTT. Translated: CASSPTEYTGLYNSPLHF.

This clone showed up just a few times. This chain joins TRBV7-8 and TRBJ2-2; 8 positions match TRBD1. This CDR3 has 14 residues. V lost 6 bases, J lost 6 bases, and 6 bases stayed unmatched. CDR1 and CDR2 from the germline V gene are SGHVS and FQNEAQ. In DNA form, the CDR3 reads TGTGCCAGCAGGACCGGGACAGGCCCCGGGGAGCTGTTTTTT. Translated: CASRTGTGPGELFF.